This TCR beta chain was captured by sequencing in a study of vaccination effects on CD4 cells after COVID-19. The wider study: All participants had two doses of either the BNT162b2 or mRNA-1273 vaccine.

Once cultured for approximately eleven days, the cells underwent separation to obtain CD4+ T cells. This person caught SARS-CoV-2 sometime from March to December 2020, and PCR testing confirmed the infection. On both days 3 and 7, half of the culture medium was replaced with IL-2 medium. Here immunoSEQ multiplex PCR was the method, and the copy in TCRdb shows in-frame clones only, minus some. The sample holds about 47,000 clones, 76% seen once. Study results and caveats: Late post-vaccination samples showed marked contraction of infection- and vaccine-induced clones.

With respect to this clone: Its antigen remains unknown.

The V gene lost 2 bases and the J gene lost 4 bases, with 8 bases spanning the gap. This CDR3 comprises 13 residues. CDR1 and CDR2 (germline): SGDLS, YYNGEE. The chain couples TRBV9 to TRBJ2-3; D is perhaps TRBD2 (5 bases). Sequenced material: CD4+ T cells from PBMCs cultured without peptide, taken before COVID-19 vaccination. The receptor was isolated from a human donor who had a prior SARS-CoV-2 infection. This CDR3 reads CASSVRRSDTQYF. The CDR3 bases are TGTGCCAGCAGCGTGCGGAGGTCAGATACGCAGTATTTT.